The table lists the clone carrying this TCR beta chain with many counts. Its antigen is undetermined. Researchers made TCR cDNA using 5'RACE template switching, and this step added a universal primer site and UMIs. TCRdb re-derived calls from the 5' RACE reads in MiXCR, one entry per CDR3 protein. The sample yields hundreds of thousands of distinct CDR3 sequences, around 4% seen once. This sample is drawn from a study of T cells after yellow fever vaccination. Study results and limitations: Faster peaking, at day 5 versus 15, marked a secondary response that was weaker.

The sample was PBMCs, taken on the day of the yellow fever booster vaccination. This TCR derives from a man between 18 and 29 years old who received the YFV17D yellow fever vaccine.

The CDR3 DNA reads as TGTGCCAGCAGCATCGAGACGGGGGGGCCTAGTGAGCAGTTCTTC. Encoded protein: CASSIETGGPSEQFF. The chain couples TRBV7-9 to TRBJ2-1; TRBD2 matches at 8 bases. There are 15 residues in the CDR3. V lost 5 bases to trimming and J lost 9 bases; unmatched junction nucleotides: 12. The V gene's germline CDR1 is SEHNR and CDR2 FQNEAQ (reference sequence).